The clone carrying this T cell receptor beta chain was detected only a few times. The data derive from a study of OX40 agonist ivuxolimab in advanced cancers. The protocol was immunoSEQ multiplex PCR, while the TCRdb copy is restricted to in-frame clones and leaves out a portion. The sample has around 57,000 clones, approximately 77% seen once. The receptor's source is an adult with an advanced solid tumor such as melanoma, head and neck, liver or kidney cancer. The material was CD4+ or CD8+ T cells sorted from blood, obtained in a trial of the OX40 agonist ivuxolimab.

CDR3 DNA: TGTGCCAGCAGTGGGCCGGACACTGAAGCTTTCTTT. Its translation: CASSGPDTEAFF. The chain combines TRBV28 with TRBJ1-1; D is undetermined. Germline CDR1 reads MDHEN; CDR2 reads SYDVKM. Trimming stripped 5 bases from V and 3 bases from J, with 7 bases between. The CDR3 has 12 amino acids.